What follows are 22 T cell receptor beta chains derived from one specimen sequenced in a study of T cells in Graves' hyperthyroidism and ophthalmopathy (dated by TCRdb to between 2018 and 2021). Receptor amplification or capture employed multiplex PCR. Instrument used: Illumina HiSeq 2000. Amplification of TCR beta CDR3 regions was carried out from RNA transcripts. The TCR CDR3 was subjected to a first round of RT-PCR using the HTBI primer set and the Qiagen OneStep RT-PCR kit. Through fastp at Q25 and MiXCR, TCRdb rebuilt clones from the public reads, retaining in-frame beta chains. Rows merge per CDR3 protein into single entries with the most common DNA and genes. This sample comprises approximately 400,000 distinct CDR3 sequences, approximately 14% of them detected only once. Approximately 7.5% of the sample rests with the top ten. Input material: blood. These receptors originate from a woman younger than 30 with Graves' hyperthyroidism.

This clonotype has only a few counts. CDR3: CASSGEGATNEKLFF. The DNA for the CDR3 is TGTGCCAGCAGCGGAGAAGGGGCAACTAATGAAAAACTGTTTTTT. This chain uses TRBV9 with TRBJ1-4, with D possibly being TRBD1 (5 bases). CDR1 and CDR2 from the germline V gene are SGDLS and YYNGEE. CDR3 length: 15 residues. Between the trimmed V and J ends, which lost 3 bases and 0 bases, there was a span of 9 bases.

This clonotype was detected many times. V gene TRBV20-1 combines with J gene TRBJ2-7; tentatively, D is TRBD1 (6 bases). Trimming removed 6 bases at V and 2 bases at J, with 14 bases between. CDR3 length: 13 amino acids. Germline V gene lookup returns CDR1 DFQATT and CDR2 SNEGSKA (reference sequence). CDR3 in amino acids: CSARRQVTYEQYF. DNA of the CDR3: TGCAGTGCCAGAAGACAGGTCACCTACGAGCAGTACTTC.

The table lists this clonotype with a count of one. It may be a read error: a sequence one base away is much more abundant. The rearrangement joins TRBV18 to TRBJ2-5; 7 nucleotides agree with TRBD2. This CDR3 contains 14 residues. CDR1 is KGHSH and CDR2 is LQKENI in the germline V gene. CDR3 in DNA: TGTGCCAGCTCACCACGGGAGGGTACAAAGACCCAGTGCTTC. It encodes CASSPREGTKTQCF.

This clonotype was seen at least ten times. The V and J genes are TRBV5-1 and TRBJ2-5; 10 bases line up with TRBD1. Trimming removed 1 base from V and 12 bases from J; junction bases left unmatched: 6. The CDR3 runs to 13 residues. Germline-derived CDR1 and CDR2 are SGHRS and YFSETQ. CDR3 nucleotide sequence: TGCGCCAGCAGCTTGCGGGACAGGGGTTCTGAGTACTTC. It specifies CASSLRDRGSEYF. Drawing the rest from reference TRBV5-1 and TRBJ2-5, the complete variable domain is KAGVTQTPRYLIKTRGQQVTLSCSPISGHRSVSWYQQTPGQGLQFLFEYFSETQRNKGNFPGRFSGRQFSNSRSEMNVSTLELGDSALYLCASSLRDRGSEYFGPGTRLLVL.

In its sample, this clonotype was seen many times. The genes are TRBV5-1 and TRBJ2-1, with 9 bases fitting TRBD2. The CDR3 covers 20 residues. The germline V gene has CDR1 SGHRS and CDR2 YFSETQ. Unmatched junction bases numbered 14, after V lost 0 bases and J lost 1 base. DNA of the CDR3: TGCGCCAGCAGCTTGGCCTCGGGGCTAGCGGGAAGAGTGTCCTACAATGAGCAGTTCTTC. Translating it yields CASSLASGLAGRVSYNEQFF.

This clonotype has a handful of counts. The chain carries TRBV4-1 and TRBJ1-6; 8 positions match TRBD1. This CDR3 has 16 residues. V dropped 1 base and J dropped 7; count of bases not matched to a gene: 6. Germline CDR1 is MGHRA and CDR2 is YSYEKL. CDR3 residues: CASSQVGQGGNSPLHF. In DNA, the CDR3 is TGCGCCAGCAGCCAAGTAGGACAGGGCGGGAATTCACCCCTCCACTTT.

This clonotype was observed many times. The chain employs TRBV6-5 and TRBJ2-5; 9 nucleotides align to TRBD1. CDR1 MNHEY and CDR2 SVGAGI come from the germline V gene. The trim removed 2 bases at V and 8 bases at J, leaving 9 bases unmatched. The CDR3 totals 15 residues. The CDR3 here is CASSYEVGTGKTQYF. DNA of the CDR3: TGTGCCAGCAGTTACGAAGTTGGGACAGGGAAAACCCAGTACTTC.

This clonotype was seen ten or more times. The V and J genes are TRBV18 and TRBJ1-2; D uncertain. V was shortened by 3 bases and J by 4 bases, with 6 bases between the two germline ends. CDR1 and CDR2 from the germline V gene are KGHSH and LQKENI. The CDR3 has 12 residues. The CDR3 DNA reads TGTGCCAGCTCACCGGATGGCTATGGCTACACCTTC. Protein: CASSPDGYGYTF.

This clonotype has more than one count but fewer than ten. This CDR3 is CASGKGQVNTEAFF. DNA of the CDR3: TGTGCCAGCGGGAAGGGACAGGTGAACACTGAAGCTTTCTTT. The chain is built from TRBV6-1 and TRBJ1-1, with TRBD1 matching 8 bases. V was clipped by 8 bases and J by 0 bases; unmatched bases: 5. CDR3 length: 14 amino acids. CDR1 is MNHNS and CDR2 is SASEGT in the germline V gene.

In its sample, this clonotype was seen a few times. This chain uses TRBV10-3 with TRBJ2-7; D gene uncertain. V was pared by 0 bases and J by 4 bases, with 4 bases between. Germline lookup yields CDR1 ENHRY and CDR2 SYGVKD. The CDR3 consists of 12 residues. Here the CDR3 reads CAISESVYEQYF. As DNA, the CDR3 is TGTGCCATCAGTGAGTCCGTTTACGAGCAGTACTTC.

The table lists this clonotype with many counts. The chain recombines TRBV19 with TRBJ1-5; tentatively, D is TRBD1 (6 bases). The V end lost 5 bases, the J end lost 1 base, and 18 bases lay between the germline ends. The germline CDR1 and CDR2 sequences are LNHDA and SQIVND (reference sequence). The CDR3 totals 17 residues. CDR3 residues: CASSLKGGLNSNQPQHF. In DNA form, the CDR3 reads TGTGCCAGTAGTCTAAAGGGGGGTCTCAACAGCAATCAGCCCCAGCATTTT. The full variable domain, its missing parts supplied by reference TRBV19 and TRBJ1-5, is DGGITQSPKYLFRKEGQNVTLSCEQNLNHDAMYWYRQDPGQGLRLIYYSQIVNDFQKGDIAEGYSVSREKKESFPLTVTSAQKNPTAFYLCASSLKGGLNSNQPQHFGDGTRLSIL.

This clonotype was counted many times. V gene TRBV20-1 combines with J gene TRBJ2-5; possibly TRBD1 for D (7 bases). Trimming took 8 bases from V and 1 from J, leaving 17 bases between them. The CDR3 covers 14 residues. Germline V gene data show CDR1 as DFQATT and CDR2 as SNEGSKA (reference sequence). The CDR3 is CSSRGGTVQETQYF. Written as DNA, the CDR3 is TGCAGTTCCCGAGGAGGGACAGTCCAAGAGACCCAGTACTTC.

This clonotype was seen many times. The CDR3 sequence is CASSLNTADEQYF. CDR3 DNA: TGTGCCAGCAGCTTAAACACGGCAGACGAGCAGTACTTC. V usage is TRBV7-3 and J usage is TRBJ2-7; no clear D gene. The CDR3 has 13 residues. Between the trimmed V and J ends, which lost 1 base and 5 bases, there was a span of 9 bases. CDR1 SGHTA and CDR2 FQGTGA come from the germline V gene.

The table lists this clonotype with a few counts. The chain uses TRBV4-1 and TRBJ1-4; D might be TRBD1 (5 bases). The CDR3 runs to 15 residues. CDR1 is MGHRA, CDR2 YSYEKL, per germline. Between the trimmed V and J ends, which lost 0 bases and 6 bases, there was a span of 11 bases. The CDR3 region has the DNA TGCGCCAGCAGCCAAGAATGGGGGTATGATGAAAAACTGTTTTTT. Translation: CASSQEWGYDEKLFF.

This clonotype was seen a handful of times. The chain carries TRBV10-3 and TRBJ1-2; no clear D. The CDR3 consists of 14 residues. The V gene lost 4 bases and the J gene lost 0 bases, with 9 bases spanning the gap. Germline assignment: CDR1 ENHRY and CDR2 SYGVKD. The CDR3 coding sequence is TGTGCCATCAGTGCGTACGGATCTAACTATGGCTACACCTTC. The encoded protein is CAISAYGSNYGYTF.

This clonotype was detected only a few times. The chain combines TRBV15 with TRBJ1-3, with unresolved D. The length of the CDR3 is 11 residues. Germline V gene data show CDR1 as LNHNV and CDR2 as YYDKDF (reference sequence). The V gene lost 0 bases and the J gene lost 8 bases, with 2 bases spanning the gap. CDR3 protein: CATSRDDTIYF. The DNA of the CDR3 is TGTGCCACCAGCAGAGATGACACCATATATTTT.

The rearrangement links TRBV27 to TRBJ2-7, with a weak D call TRBD1 (6 bases). From germline, CDR1 is MNHEY and CDR2 SMNVEV (reference sequence). Trimming took 7 bases from V and 6 from J, leaving 16 bases between them. The CDR3 length is 13 residues. The CDR3 coding sequence is TGTGCCAGCACCCTTGGACCAGGGGCCGAGCAGTACTTC. It is translated as CASTLGPGAEQYF.

J is TRBJ2-1 and V is TRBV29-1; D perhaps matches TRBD2 (7 bases). The germline CDR1 and CDR2 sequences are SQVTM and ANQGSEA. CDR3 length: 14 residues. Trimming removed 1 base at V and 6 bases at J, with 13 bases between. CDR3 sequence reads: CSVEGGGGANEQFF. CDR3 DNA sequence: TGCAGCGTTGAAGGGGGGGGGGGGGCCAATGAGCAGTTCTTC.

The CDR3 region has the DNA TGTGCCAGCGGTCTGGGCAGCGAGCAGTACTTC. Protein: CASGLGSEQYF. The chain employs TRBV2 and TRBJ2-7; D remains ambiguous. Deletions cut 8 bases from V and 6 bases from J, with 11 bases between. Looked up from germline, CDR1 is SNHLY and CDR2 is FYNNEI. The CDR3 length is 11 residues.

This clonotype was detected many times. V usage is TRBV20-1 and J usage is TRBJ2-1, with 8 bases aligning to TRBD2. V gave up 6 bases and J gave up 7 bases; unmatched junction bases: 23. Per germline, CDR1 DFQATT and CDR2 SNEGSKA (reference sequence). This CDR3 has 18 residues. The CDR3 nucleotides read TGCAGTGCCCCTCACGGGCCTAGCGGGCCCTCTCGGATGAATGAGCAGTTCTTC. Its translation: CSAPHGPSGPSRMNEQFF.

This clonotype was recorded many times. This chain joins TRBV30 and TRBJ2-5, with a possible D match to TRBD1 (5 bases). Trimming pared 4 bases from V and 4 bases from J, leaving 7 bases between. Per germline, CDR1 GTSNPN and CDR2 SVGIG (reference sequence). The CDR3 has 11 amino acids. This CDR3 is CAWIGAETQYF. CDR3 nucleotide sequence: TGTGCCTGGATAGGGGCAGAGACCCAGTACTTC.

This chain connects TRBV20-1 to TRBJ2-1; a weak D match, TRBD2 (6 bases). CDR3 length: 16 residues. Germline loops: CDR1 DFQATT, CDR2 SNEGSKA (reference sequence). The V gene lost 1 base and the J gene lost 0 bases, with 13 bases spanning the gap. CDR3 amino acids: CSARARLASSYNEQFF. The CDR3 DNA sequence: TGCAGTGCTAGAGCGAGGCTAGCGAGCTCCTACAATGAGCAGTTCTTC.